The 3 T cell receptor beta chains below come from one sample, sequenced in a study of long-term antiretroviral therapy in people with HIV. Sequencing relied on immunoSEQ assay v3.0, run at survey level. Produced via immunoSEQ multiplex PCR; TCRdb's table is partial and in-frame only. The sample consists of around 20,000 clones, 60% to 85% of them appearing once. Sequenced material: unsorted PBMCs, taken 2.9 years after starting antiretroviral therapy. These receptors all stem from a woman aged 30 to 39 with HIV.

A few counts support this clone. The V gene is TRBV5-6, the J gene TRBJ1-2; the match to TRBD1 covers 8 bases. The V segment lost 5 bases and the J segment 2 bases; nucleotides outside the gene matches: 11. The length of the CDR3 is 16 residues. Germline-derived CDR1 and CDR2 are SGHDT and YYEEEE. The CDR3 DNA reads TGTGCCAGCAGGATAAGGCGACAGGGGATGAACTATGGCTACACCTTC. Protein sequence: CASRIRRQGMNYGYTF.

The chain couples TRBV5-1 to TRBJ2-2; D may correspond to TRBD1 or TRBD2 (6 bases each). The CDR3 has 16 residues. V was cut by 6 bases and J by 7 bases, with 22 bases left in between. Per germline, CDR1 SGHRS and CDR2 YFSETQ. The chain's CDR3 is CASKPGALSSIGELFF. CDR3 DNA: TGCGCCAGCAAGCCGGGGGCCTTGTCATCGATCGGGGAGCTGTTTTTT.

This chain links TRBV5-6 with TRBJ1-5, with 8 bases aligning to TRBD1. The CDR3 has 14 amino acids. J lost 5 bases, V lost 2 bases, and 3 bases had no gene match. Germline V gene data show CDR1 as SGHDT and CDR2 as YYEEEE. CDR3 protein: CASSFGQGHQPQHF. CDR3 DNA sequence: TGTGCCAGCAGCTTCGGACAGGGACATCAGCCCCAGCATTTT.